This is a list of T cell receptor beta chains from one sample in a study of response to subunit inactivated influenza vaccine. TCRdb re-analysed the RT-PCR reads in MiXCR, keeping a single row per CDR3 protein. Here the sample spans 610,000 or so distinct CDR3 sequences, around 15% being singletons. This sample comprised PBMCs from blood, obtained 12 days after vaccination. The receptor set was obtained from a man aged 45-65 years who received an inactivated influenza vaccine. CDR3s include the opening cysteine and the closing phenylalanine or tryptophan. D genes are given only for firm matches. Only part of the rows carry a size: once, few, many, or a class if the clone is expanded.

>-|TRBV20-1|-|TRBJ2-6
TGCAGTGCTAAAGGGGCTGGGGCCAACGTCCTGACTTTC
CSAKGAGANVLTF
>TRBD2|TRBV18|-|TRBJ2-3
TGTGCCAGCTCACCAAGACTAGCGGCTTACACAGATACGCAGTATTTT
CASSPRLAAYTDTQYF
>-|TRBV5-6|many|TRBJ1-5
TGTGCCAGCAGCTTGGCCGGCAGGGGAAGCAATCAGCCCCAGCATTTT
CASSLAGRGSNQPQHF
>-|TRBV13|few|TRBJ2-5
TGTGCCAGCAGCGCGGGCCCACAGGGCGTCCAAGAGACCCAGTACTTC
CASSAGPQGVQETQYF
>-|TRBV19|-|TRBJ2-4
TGTGCCAGTAGTATAGGTACCAGGAAGGAAAACATTCAGTACTTC
CASSIGTRKENIQYF
>-|TRBV6-6|few|TRBJ2-5
TGTGCCAGCAGACAGGTCCAAGAGACCCAGTACTTC
CASRQVQETQYF
>-|TRBV20-1|-|TRBJ1-2
TGCAGTGCTAGGCCCGGTTTTGGCTACACCTTC
CSARPGFGYTF
>TRBD1|TRBV6-2/TRBV6-3|-|TRBJ2-3
TGTGCCAGCAGACAGGGGTCGGCGGATACGCAGTATTTT
CASRQGSADTQYF
>TRBD1|TRBV3-1|-|TRBJ1-2
TGTGCCAGCAGCCCCAGGACAGGGCAAGGCTACACCTTC
CASSPRTGQGYTF
>-|TRBV20-1|-|TRBJ1-2
TGCAGTGCTAGAGATCCGGGAGACTATGGCTACACCTTC
CSARDPGDYGYTF